These 26 T cell receptor beta chains originate from one sample sequenced in a study of shared clonotypes between healthy human individuals (dated by TCRdb to the early 2020s). Libraries were made using the immunoSEQ multiplex PCR assay. As stored in TCRdb, this immuneACCESS dataset retains in-frame rearrangements with V and J assigned. A fraction of the clones does not appear; measured against another copy, unresolved V genes explain less than half of the discrepancy, and the remainder lacks a known reason. The sample table shows a few million clones, and approximately 95% are seen once. The ten largest clones capture less than 0.15% of the sample. Sequencing was performed on naive CD4+ T cells sorted from blood. Interpreted using the paper, the cell subset or site label stands for: CD45RA+ positively selected. These receptors originate from a young man in good health.

The chain is built from TRBV28 and TRBJ1-2; D might be TRBD1 (6 bases). The germline V gene has CDR1 MDHEN and CDR2 SYDVKM. V was clipped by 5 bases and J by 4 bases, with 20 bases between them. The CDR3 is 16 residues long. CDR3 sequence (DNA): TGTGCCAGCAGTACCATGACGGACAGCTCTGGCTATGGCTACACCTTC. This translates into CASSTMTDSSGYGYTF.

The J gene is TRBJ1-1, the V gene TRBV6-5; TRBD1 matches 9 bases. The germline V gene encodes CDR1 MNHEY and CDR2 SVGAGI. The CDR3 contains 14 residues. V shed 1 base, J shed 8 bases, and the junction held 5 bases outside the gene matches. Here the CDR3 DNA reads TGTGCCAGCAGTTACTGGACAGGGGAGGGGGAAGCTTTCTTT. Protein sequence: CASSYWTGEGEAFF.

Concerning this clone: This sample includes further DNA sequences coding for the same CDR3. The CDR3 here is CASSLVAGVNTEAFF. The CDR3, as DNA: TGTGCCAGCAGCTTAGTGGCAGGGGTGAACACTGAAGCTTTCTTT. This chain uses TRBV7-2 with TRBJ1-1; weak D call: TRBD1 (6 bases). Between the trimmed V and J ends, which lost 1 base and 0 bases, there was a span of 9 bases. The CDR3 loop spans 15 amino acids. Germline V gene lookup returns CDR1 SGHTA and CDR2 FQGNSA.

This clone was seen a single time. V and J are TRBV27 and TRBJ2-1; D ambiguous. The CDR3 runs 11 residues. V was cut by 2 bases and J by 5 bases, with 1 base left in between. The germline gives CDR1 MNHEY, CDR2 SMNVEV (reference sequence). The DNA for the CDR3 is TGTGCCAGCAGTTTAAACAATGAGCAGTTCTTC. Translation gives CASSLNNEQFF.

The J gene is TRBJ1-6, the V gene TRBV28, with 8 bases lining up with TRBD1. Germline trimming cut 4 bases from V and 0 bases from J; bases unmatched to any gene: 11. This CDR3 is 19 amino acids long. CDR1 is MDHEN, CDR2 SYDVKM, per germline. CDR3 DNA sequence: TGTGCCAGCAGTTCGGGCGGGACAGGCCCTAGCTCCTATAATTCACCCCTCCACTTT. Translated: CASSSGGTGPSSYNSPLHF.

The chain couples TRBV5-8 to TRBJ1-5, with TRBD1 matching 7 bases. Germline V gene lookup returns CDR1 SGHTS and CDR2 YDEGEE. The CDR3 has 15 residues. The ends lost 4 bases at V and 4 bases at J; junction bases unmatched: 8. The CDR3 here is CASSPGTAKNQPQHF. The CDR3, as DNA: TGTGCCAGCAGCCCCGGGACAGCTAAGAATCAGCCCCAGCATTTT.

The V and J genes are TRBV30 and TRBJ1-2; 7 bases line up with TRBD1. The CDR3 consists of 14 residues. The J segment lost 4 bases and the V segment lost 4 bases, leaving 9 bases of the junction unmatched. Germline CDR1 and CDR2: GTSNPN and SVGIG (reference sequence). CDR3 in DNA: TGTGCCTGGAACGACAGGGTTCGGAGCTATGGCTACACCTTC. Encoded protein: CAWNDRVRSYGYTF. Using reference TRBV30 and TRBJ1-2 for the parts outside the CDR3, the full variable domain is SQTIHQWPATLVQPVGSPLSLECTVEGTSNPNLYWYRQAAGRGLQLLFYSVGIGQISSEVPQNLSASRPQDRQFILSSKKLLLSDSGFYLCAWNDRVRSYGYTFGSGTRLTVV.

CDR3 nucleotide sequence: TGTGCCAGCAGCTTACTGTCCTCATCCCCGTCAATGAGCACAGATACGCAGTATTTT. It yields the protein CASSLLSSSPSMSTDTQYF. V usage is TRBV7-8 and J usage is TRBJ2-3; D is unresolved. The CDR3 runs to 19 residues. V gave up 2 bases and J gave up 0 bases, with 21 bases separating them. Germline lookup yields CDR1 SGHVS and CDR2 FQNEAQ.

This chain uses TRBV18 with TRBJ1-4; D is unresolved. Germline CDR1 reads KGHSH; CDR2 reads LQKENI. Trimming removed 3 bases at V and 8 bases at J, with 13 bases between. The CDR3 has 14 residues. The CDR3 reads CASSPFVLREKLFF. The CDR3 DNA sequence: TGTGCCAGCTCACCCTTCGTCCTACGGGAAAAACTGTTTTTT.

The chain has TRBV5-5 and TRBJ1-4, with 7 bases fitting TRBD1. The CDR3 is 16 amino acids. CDR1 and CDR2 from the germline V gene are SGHKS and YYEKEE (reference sequence). V shed 4 bases, J shed 3 bases, and the junction held 9 bases outside the gene matches. For the CDR3, the DNA is TGTGCCAGCAGCAGGGACAGCCCCTGGGCTAATGAAAAACTGTTTTTT. It translates to CASSRDSPWANEKLFF. Supplemented by reference TRBV5-5 and TRBJ1-4, the full variable domain reads DAGVTQSPTHLIKTRGQQVTLRCSPISGHKSVSWYQQVLGQGPQFIFQYYEKEERGRGNFPDRFSARQFPNYSSELNVNALLLGDSALYLCASSRDSPWANEKLFFGSGTQLSVL.

The chain carries TRBV2 and TRBJ2-5; the D call may be TRBD1 or TRBD2 (5 bases each). V lost 3 bases and J 5 bases, leaving 16 bases between the germline ends. The CDR3 runs 15 residues. Per germline, CDR1 SNHLY and CDR2 FYNNEI. The chain's CDR3 is CASSDDGTPRETQYF. CDR3 nucleotides: TGTGCCAGCAGTGACGACGGGACCCCGAGGGAGACCCAGTACTTC.

The chain carries TRBV11-2 and TRBJ2-7; no clear D. Germline V gives CDR1 SGHAT, CDR2 FQNNGV. There are 13 residues in the CDR3. Trimming stripped 5 bases from V and 7 bases from J, with 15 bases between. CDR3 bases: TGTGCCAGCAGCGGAGCCCTTTGGGGAGAGCAGTACTTC. Its protein is CASSGALWGEQYF.

The sample holds a few counts of this clone. This chain links TRBV30 with TRBJ1-1; D remains unclear. The CDR3 consists of 14 residues. Germline-derived CDR1 and CDR2 are GTSNPN and SVGIG (reference sequence). Trimming removed 2 bases from V and 5 bases from J, with 15 bases in between. The CDR3 nucleotides are TGTGCCTGGAGTCACGCACCTGGAGGGACTGAAGCTTTCTTT. Translation gives CAWSHAPGGTEAFF. The complete variable domain, with remaining parts taken from reference TRBV30 and TRBJ1-1, reads SQTIHQWPATLVQPVGSPLSLECTVEGTSNPNLYWYRQAAGRGLQLLFYSVGIGQISSEVPQNLSASRPQDRQFILSSKKLLLSDSGFYLCAWSHAPGGTEAFFGQGTRLTVV.

V is TRBV27 and J is TRBJ1-2, with D hard to call. The CDR3 consists of 11 residues. The germline gives CDR1 MNHEY, CDR2 SMNVEV (reference sequence). V was cut by 6 bases and J by 4 bases, with 6 bases left in between. The CDR3 reads CASRQIYGYTF. Here the CDR3 DNA reads TGTGCCAGCAGACAGATCTATGGCTACACCTTC.

The chain joins TRBV6-5 to TRBJ1-1; D not resolved. Germline lookup yields CDR1 MNHEY and CDR2 SVGAGI. Trimming shortened V by 6 bases and J by 0 bases, and 8 bases separated the two germline ends. The CDR3 is 13 residues long. The CDR3 sequence is CASSNRLNTEAFF. CDR3 nucleotide sequence: TGTGCCAGCAGCAATCGTCTGAACACTGAAGCTTTCTTT.

This clone was recorded once. V and J are TRBV7-9 and TRBJ1-6, with D uncertain. CDR3 length equals 15 residues. Germline lookup yields CDR1 SEHNR and CDR2 FQNEAQ (reference sequence). The V end lost 1 base, the J end lost 4 bases, and 8 bases lay between the germline ends. CDR3 DNA: TGTGCCAGCAGCTTAGGCTTTGAGTATAATTCACCCCTCCACTTT. Its translation: CASSLGFEYNSPLHF.

CDR3 region: CASSQGQHQPQHF. CDR3 in DNA: TGTGCCAGCTCACAGGGACAGCATCAGCCCCAGCATTTT. The rearrangement links TRBV18 to TRBJ1-5; 7 nucleotides agree with TRBD1. Trimming took 4 bases from V and 5 from J; bases not matched to a gene: 2. Germline V gene data show CDR1 as KGHSH and CDR2 as LQKENI. The CDR3 has 13 residues. The variable domain in full, with the rest retrieved from reference TRBV18 and TRBJ1-5, is NAGVMQNPRHLVRRRGQEARLRCSPMKGHSHVYWYRQLPEEGLKFMVYLQKENIIDESGMPKERFSAEFPKEGPSILRIQQVVRGDSAAYFCASSQGQHQPQHFGDGTRLSIL.

The rearrangement links TRBV5-1 to TRBJ2-2; 8 positions agree with TRBD2. J lost 9 bases, V lost 2 bases, and 6 bases had no gene match. Looked up from germline, CDR1 is SGHRS and CDR2 is YFSETQ. The CDR3 totals 14 residues. CDR3 bases: TGCGCCAGCAGCTTCCGGGAGGGCCTCCGGGAGCTGTTTTTT. Translation gives CASSFREGLRELFF. Supplemented by reference TRBV5-1 and TRBJ2-2, the full variable domain reads KAGVTQTPRYLIKTRGQQVTLSCSPISGHRSVSWYQQTPGQGLQFLFEYFSETQRNKGNFPGRFSGRQFSNSRSEMNVSTLELGDSALYLCASSFREGLRELFFGEGSRLTVL.

For the CDR3, the DNA is TGTGCCAGCAGCGACCCTTGGGGCAATCAGCCCCAGCATTTT. This encodes CASSDPWGNQPQHF. The rearrangement uses TRBV7-2 and TRBJ1-5; no clear D. Trimming left V 5 bases short and J 2 bases short, with 10 bases between. The CDR3 extends over 14 amino acids. Germline values: CDR1 SGHTA, CDR2 FQGNSA.

The rearrangement uses TRBV7-2 and TRBJ1-1; no clear D. This CDR3 has 13 residues. Germline V gene lookup returns CDR1 SGHTA and CDR2 FQGNSA. The V end lost 3 bases, the J end lost 5 bases, and 10 bases lay between the germline ends. The CDR3 DNA reads as TGTGCCAGCAGCTTCCAGATGAGTACTGAAGCTTTCTTT. Its protein product is CASSFQMSTEAFF.

This chain uses TRBV6-5 with TRBJ2-7, with TRBD1 identical over 8 bases. Germline CDR1 and CDR2: MNHEY and SVGAGI. Germline trimming cut 6 bases from V and 5 bases from J; bases unmatched to any gene: 3. This CDR3 spans 12 amino acids. CDR3 nucleotides: TGTGCCAGCAGCAGGGGGCCGAACGAGCAGTACTTC. Translation gives CASSRGPNEQYF.

This clone was recorded only once. Likely a read error: the CDR3 ends without its conserved phenylalanine or tryptophan. It is unclear where the CDR3 begins or ends on the DNA, so no DNA is shown, and the CDR3 is as TCRdb lists it. CDR3 sequence: CASSIPLGGRVLAP. The chain carries TRBV19 and TRBJ2-3; the table gives TRBD2 as D, unverified against the DNA. Per germline, CDR1 LNHDA and CDR2 SQIVND (reference sequence). The CDR3 length is 14 residues, termini included.

This chain connects TRBV9 to TRBJ2-7, with 7 positions matching TRBD2. The junction had 6 bases not matched to a gene; V was cut back by 0 bases and J by 3 bases. The CDR3 length is 15 residues. The germline gives CDR1 SGDLS, CDR2 YYNGEE. The CDR3 protein is CASSVGRLANYEQYF. DNA of the CDR3: TGTGCCAGCAGCGTAGGTCGACTAGCTAACTACGAGCAGTACTTC. The full variable domain, rest sourced from reference TRBV9 and TRBJ2-7, is DSGVTQTPKHLITATGQRVTLRCSPRSGDLSVYWYQQSLDQGLQFLIQYYNGEERAKGNILERFSAQQFPDLHSELNLSSLELGDSALYFCASSVGRLANYEQYFGPGTRLTVT.

As to this clone: The same CDR3 arises from other DNA sequences in this sample as well. The chain has TRBV10-3 and TRBJ2-3; weak D call: TRBD1 (5 bases). The CDR3 has 15 residues. V lost 0 bases to trimming and J lost 2 bases, with 9 bases between them. Germline V gene lookup returns CDR1 ENHRY and CDR2 SYGVKD. CDR3 sequence reads: CAISESAGSTDTQYF. CDR3 in DNA: TGTGCCATCAGTGAGTCGGCAGGGTCCACAGATACGCAGTATTTT.

V is TRBV6-5 and J is TRBJ1-2, with D maybe TRBD1 (5 bases). Trimming took off 0 bases at V and 5 bases at J, with 13 bases between the two ends. The germline CDR1 and CDR2 sequences are MNHEY and SVGAGI. CDR3 length: 15 residues. The CDR3 DNA reads as TGTGCCAGCAGTTACTCCGGGGGGGTAATTTATGGCTACACCTTC. Protein: CASSYSGGVIYGYTF.

The chain is built from TRBV6-5 and TRBJ1-1, with TRBD1 as a possible D gene (5 bases). This CDR3 has 14 amino acids. Looked up from germline, CDR1 is MNHEY and CDR2 is SVGAGI. With 6 bases removed from V and 0 bases from J, the gap between germline ends came to 11 bases. The CDR3 DNA reads TGTGCCAGCAGCCGGGGGAGTCTGAACACTGAAGCTTTCTTT. This translates into CASSRGSLNTEAFF.